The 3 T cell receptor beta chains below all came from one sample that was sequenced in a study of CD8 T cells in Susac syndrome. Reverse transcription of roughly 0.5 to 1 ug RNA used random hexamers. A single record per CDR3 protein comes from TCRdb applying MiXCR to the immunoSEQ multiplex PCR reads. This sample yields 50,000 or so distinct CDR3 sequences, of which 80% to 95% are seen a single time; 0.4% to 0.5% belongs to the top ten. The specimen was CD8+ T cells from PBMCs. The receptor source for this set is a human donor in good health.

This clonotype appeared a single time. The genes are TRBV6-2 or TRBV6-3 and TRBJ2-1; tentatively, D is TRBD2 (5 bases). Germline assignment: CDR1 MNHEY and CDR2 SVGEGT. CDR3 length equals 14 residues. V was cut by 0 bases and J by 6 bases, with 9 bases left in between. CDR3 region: CASSYSGLPNEQFF. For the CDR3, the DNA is TGTGCCAGCAGTTACTCCGGACTTCCCAATGAGCAGTTCTTC.

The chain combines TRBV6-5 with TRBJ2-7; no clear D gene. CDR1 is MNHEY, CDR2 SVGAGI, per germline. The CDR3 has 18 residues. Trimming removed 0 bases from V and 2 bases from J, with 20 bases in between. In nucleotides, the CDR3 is TGTGCCAGCAGTTACTCGACATCGTCTAGTATGATCCCCTACGAGCAGTACTTC. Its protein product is CASSYSTSSSMIPYEQYF.

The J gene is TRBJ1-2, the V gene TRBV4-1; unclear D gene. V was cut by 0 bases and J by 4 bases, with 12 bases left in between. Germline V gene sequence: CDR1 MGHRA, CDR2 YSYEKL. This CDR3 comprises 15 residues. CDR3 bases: TGCGCCAGCAGCCAAGATCTTAGCCGAACCTATGGCTACACCTTC. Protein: CASSQDLSRTYGYTF.